Sequencing of this T cell receptor beta chain was carried out in a study of cytomegalovirus exposure and HLA in healthy donors. Study-level points and caveats: Presence/absence analyses treated sequencing depth as roughly uniform across donors. Links to common viral pathogens appeared, in a later analysis, for several of the most significant clusters.

Researchers ran the PCR with 60 Vbeta and 13 Jbeta primers. Generated by immunoSEQ multiplex PCR, the TCRdb table keeps only in-frame clones and is missing some. The sample has over 110,000 clones; 75% to 85% are singletons. The count of this clone is one. What it recognizes is unknown. The sample was PBMCs. This TCR was recovered from a man aged 40-49 years in good health and CMV-seronegative.

The CDR3: CASSSGNLGSAFF. CDR3 in DNA: TGTGCCAGCAGTTCAGGGAATCTGGGGTCAGCTTTCTTT. V gene TRBV28 combines with J gene TRBJ1-1; maybe TRBD1 (5 bases). The CDR3 covers 13 residues. Germline values: CDR1 MDHEN, CDR2 SYDVKM. The V end was cut by 4 bases, the J end by 10 bases, with 16 bases between.